Presented here are 22 T cell receptor beta chains from one specimen sequenced in a study of a mutant IDH1 vaccine in newly diagnosed glioma. As for time point: week 47, end of study. Every single dose of the vaccine, 300 ug of mutant IDH1 20-mer peptide, came with topical imiquimod. Using immunoSEQ multiplex PCR, the repertoire was profiled, and TCRdb retains in-frame clones only, with some absent. Of about 85,000 clones listed, 89% are singletons. The antigens these receptors bind are not known. The specimen was PBMCs, collected from a glioma patient whose treatment included an IDH1 peptide vaccine. These receptors were obtained from a woman between 45 and 60 years old with glioma.

J is TRBJ1-2 and V is TRBV25-1; TRBD1 matches at 7 bases. CDR3 length equals 14 residues. Germline loops: CDR1 MGHDK, CDR2 SYGVNS. Germline trimming cut 6 bases from V and 1 base from J; bases unmatched to any gene: 5. The CDR3 sequence: CASRGTDRNYGYTF. The CDR3 DNA reads as TGTGCCAGCAGGGGGACAGACCGTAACTATGGCTACACCTTC.

Details on this clone: Other nucleotide sequences from this sample produce the same CDR3. The rearrangement joins TRBV18 to TRBJ1-1, with D maybe TRBD1 (5 bases). The CDR3 has 14 residues. The germline CDR1 and CDR2 sequences are KGHSH and LQKENI. The germline V and J ends were trimmed by 3 bases and 0 bases, with 8 bases remaining between them. CDR3 protein: CASSPRQLNTEAFF. The CDR3 bases are TGTGCCAGCTCACCTAGACAGCTGAACACTGAAGCTTTCTTT.

V usage is TRBV7-9 and J usage is TRBJ2-3, with 13 nucleotides matching TRBD2. Losses at the gene ends were 2 bases for V and 0 bases for J; bases not matched to a gene: 5. The germline V gene has CDR1 SEHNR and CDR2 FQNEAQ (reference sequence). The CDR3 contains 18 residues. CDR3: CASSLWTSGSPSTDTQYF. The CDR3 DNA sequence: TGTGCCAGCAGCTTATGGACTAGCGGGAGTCCTAGCACAGATACGCAGTATTTT.

The rearrangement links TRBV5-5 to TRBJ1-4; D remains unclear. V was pared by 2 bases and J by 8 bases, with 7 bases between. This CDR3 has 12 amino acids. Germline CDR1 is SGHKS and CDR2 is YYEKEE (reference sequence). Written as DNA, the CDR3 is TGTGCCAGCAGCTTTCGTGAGGAAAAACTGTTTTTT. Amino acids: CASSFREEKLFF.

This rearrangement joins TRBV7-2 to TRBJ1-2; no firm D call. CDR3 length: 14 amino acids. The germline V gene encodes CDR1 SGHTA and CDR2 FQGNSA. Trimming took off 1 base at V and 4 bases at J, with 10 bases between the two ends. The CDR3 DNA reads TGTGCCAGCAGCTTAGGGAGCTTACTCTATGGCTACACCTTC. Protein: CASSLGSLLYGYTF.

The chain uses TRBV30 and TRBJ2-2, with 9 bases aligning to TRBD2. This CDR3 comprises 15 residues. Germline trimming cut 0 bases from V and 5 bases from J; bases unmatched to any gene: 4. Germline CDR1 reads GTSNPN; CDR2 reads SVGIG (reference sequence). As DNA, the CDR3 is TGTGCCTGGAGTGTAGGCGGGAGGGGGACCGGGGAGCTGTTTTTT. Residues: CAWSVGGRGTGELFF.

Details on this clone: A junction end diverges from the germline sequence, so it may reflect a read error. CDR3 DNA sequence: TGTGCCACGAGCAACGCAGGATTGGTCGATACGCAGTATTTT. Translating gives CATSNAGLVDTQYF. The chain carries TRBV15 and TRBJ2-3; D gene ambiguous. The CDR3 loop spans 14 amino acids. Germline V CDR1 and CDR2: LNHNV, YYDKDF (reference sequence).

V and J are TRBV9 and TRBJ2-1; 8 nucleotides align to TRBD2. The CDR3 is 15 residues long. After removal of 0 bases from V and 6 bases from J, the junction contained 5 bases not matched to a gene. Germline CDR1 reads SGDLS; CDR2 reads YYNGEE. CDR3 amino acids: CASSVEAGESNEQFF. CDR3 in DNA: TGTGCCAGCAGCGTAGAAGCGGGAGAAAGCAATGAGCAGTTCTTC.

This chain joins TRBV6-1 and TRBJ2-2; TRBD2 is a possible D gene (6 bases). This CDR3 has 13 amino acids. V was pared by 6 bases and J by 4 bases, with 9 bases between. Germline assignment: CDR1 MNHNS and CDR2 SASEGT. The CDR3 DNA is TGTGCCAGCAGACTAGCAAGCACCGGGGAGCTGTTTTTT. Translating it yields CASRLASTGELFF.

This clone was detected once. This chain joins TRBV19 and TRBJ1-5, with D uncertain. CDR3 length equals 14 residues. Per germline, CDR1 LNHDA and CDR2 SQIVND (reference sequence). Trimming took off 3 bases at V and 11 bases at J, with 17 bases between the two ends. The CDR3 sequence is CASSMLATPRAQHF. The CDR3 nucleotides are TGTGCCAGTAGTATGTTAGCGACACCTAGGGCCCAGCATTTT.

V gene TRBV28 combines with J gene TRBJ1-1; D unclear. Germline CDR1 is MDHEN and CDR2 is SYDVKM. The V end was cut by 2 bases, the J end by 1 base, with 11 bases between. This CDR3 comprises 15 residues. The CDR3 sequence: CASSLDWQQNTEAFF. The CDR3, as DNA: TGTGCCAGCAGTTTAGATTGGCAGCAGAACACTGAAGCTTTCTTT.

The chain links TRBV9 to TRBJ2-3, with TRBD2 matching over 7 bases. CDR1 is SGDLS, CDR2 YYNGEE, per germline. This CDR3 comprises 15 residues. Unmatched junction bases numbered 4, after V lost 0 bases and J lost 3 bases. The CDR3 nucleotides read TGTGCCAGCAGCGTAGCTCGCGGGAGAACAGATACGCAGTATTTT. Its protein product is CASSVARGRTDTQYF.

The chain's CDR3 is CASSYTSNQPQHF. The CDR3 DNA reads as TGTGCCAGTAGTTATACGAGCAATCAGCCCCAGCATTTT. The genes are TRBV19 and TRBJ1-5; D unclear. The V gene lost 5 bases and the J gene lost 1 base, with 6 bases spanning the gap. CDR1 is LNHDA, CDR2 SQIVND, per germline (reference sequence). The CDR3 is 13 amino acids.

The rearrangement joins TRBV2 to TRBJ2-7, with 9 bases matching TRBD1. Germline V CDR1 and CDR2: SNHLY, FYNNEI. Trimming took 10 bases from V and 3 from J; bases not matched to a gene: 7. The CDR3 is 13 residues long. The CDR3: CATRQGVNYEQYF. CDR3 DNA: TGTGCCACTCGACAGGGGGTTAACTACGAGCAGTACTTC.

The J gene is TRBJ1-2, the V gene TRBV6-1, with D possibly TRBD1 on 5 matching bases. The CDR3 has 15 amino acids. Germline V gene lookup returns CDR1 MNHNS and CDR2 SASEGT. V was pared by 0 bases and J by 0 bases, with 8 bases between. CDR3 in DNA: TGTGCCAGCAGTGAAGCAGTACAGGCTAACTATGGCTACACCTTC. This codes for CASSEAVQANYGYTF.

The V gene is TRBV27, the J gene TRBJ1-5, with D possibly TRBD1 on 6 matching bases. There are 13 residues in the CDR3. Germline CDR1 MNHEY, CDR2 SMNVEV (reference sequence). V was trimmed by 3 bases and J by 5 bases, leaving 8 bases between them. The CDR3 is CASSLTGDQPQHF. As DNA, the CDR3 is TGTGCCAGCAGTTTGACAGGTGATCAGCCCCAGCATTTT.

The chain couples TRBV27 to TRBJ2-7; TRBD2 matches at 8 bases. There are 15 residues in the CDR3. CDR1 and CDR2 (germline): MNHEY, SMNVEV (reference sequence). The junction had 7 bases not matched to a gene; V was cut back by 3 bases and J by 3 bases. The CDR3: CASSFVRLAGYEQYF. The CDR3 DNA is TGTGCCAGCAGTTTCGTGAGGCTAGCGGGCTACGAGCAGTACTTC.

The V call is TRBV9, the J call TRBJ1-2, with D possibly TRBD1 on 5 matching bases. This CDR3 has 13 amino acids. Germline CDR1 is SGDLS and CDR2 is YYNGEE. The germline V and J ends were trimmed by 4 bases and 8 bases, with 15 bases remaining between them. Here the CDR3 reads CASSPGHFKGYTF. The CDR3 nucleotides are TGTGCCAGCAGCCCAGGACACTTCAAGGGCTACACCTTC.

The chain recombines TRBV6-5 with TRBJ2-7, with 8 bases matching TRBD1. Germline lookup yields CDR1 MNHEY and CDR2 SVGAGI. V dropped 6 bases and J dropped 0; count of bases not matched to a gene: 7. This CDR3 has 15 amino acids. The CDR3 sequence is CASSEGQARSYEQYF. CDR3 nucleotides: TGTGCCAGCAGCGAGGGACAGGCGCGCTCCTACGAGCAGTACTTC.

The chain carries TRBV5-1 and TRBJ1-1, with 7 bases that match TRBD1. Germline-derived CDR1 and CDR2 are SGHRS and YFSETQ. V shed 4 bases and J 6 bases; nucleotides not matched to a gene: 6. This CDR3 region has 13 residues. As DNA, the CDR3 is TGCGCCAGCAGCCGGGGGACAGCCTCTGAAGCTTTCTTT. This translates into CASSRGTASEAFF.

CDR3 sequence (DNA): TGCAGCGTTGAAGACAGGGGTAGGGTCTATGGCTACACCTTC. Translating it yields CSVEDRGRVYGYTF. This chain uses TRBV29-1 with TRBJ1-2, with D possibly being TRBD1 (6 bases). Trimming shortened V by 0 bases and J by 4 bases, and 12 bases separated the two germline ends. This CDR3 spans 14 amino acids. From germline, CDR1 is SQVTM and CDR2 ANQGSEA.

This clone occurred a few times. The chain links TRBV30 to TRBJ2-7; weak D call: TRBD2 (6 bases). The CDR3 spans 14 residues. The germline V and J ends were trimmed by 2 bases and 7 bases, with 18 bases remaining between them. CDR1 is GTSNPN, CDR2 SVGIG, per germline (reference sequence). DNA of the CDR3: TGTGCCTGGAGTCGGGGGACTGGGAGAGGGGAGCAGTACTTC. This gives the protein CAWSRGTGRGEQYF.